This TCR beta chain appears in the sequencing data of a study of OX40 agonist ivuxolimab in advanced cancers. Turning to the study itself: At doses from 0.01 to 10 mg/kg, patients were given intravenous ivuxolimab every 2 weeks.

To note about this clone: Its antigen is unknown.

Findings and caveats of the study: CD8+ T cells (on average) carried more expanded clones than CD4+ T cells.

The method was immunoSEQ multiplex PCR; TCRdb's version includes in-frame clones alone and lacks a portion of them. The table has about 40,000 clones, around 89% seen once. Sequencing used CD4+ or CD8+ T cells sorted from blood, obtained in a trial of the OX40 agonist ivuxolimab. The sequence was collected from an adult with an advanced solid tumor such as melanoma, head and neck, liver or kidney cancer.

CDR3 sequence reads: CASRSELGTEAFF. CDR3 in DNA: TGTGCCAGCAGGTCGGAACTGGGGACTGAAGCTTTCTTT. The chain couples TRBV6-5 to TRBJ1-1; D is unresolved. CDR3 size: 13 residues. V dropped 6 bases and J dropped 5 bases, with 13 bases sitting between them. From germline, CDR1 is MNHEY and CDR2 SVGAGI.